The rows below give T cell receptor beta chains drawn from one sample of a study of blood T cell repertoires in COVID-19. Assay used: immunoSEQ multiplex PCR; TCRdb lists only in-frame clones, some missing. The table lists about 170,000 clones, about 85% of them singletons, with 6.5% to 7.5% in the top ten. The source material was peripheral blood. These receptors came from a man at least 80 years old with COVID-19, enrolled during active disease. Each CDR3 is given with its conserved first and last residue. The D gene is left open where the match is weak. Some rows mark clone size as missing; the rest say once, few, many or name a class of expanded clone.

j_call,clone_size,v_call,d_call,cdr3_nt,cdr3_aa
TRBJ1-4,.,TRBV7-9,TRBD1,TGTGCCATTCGAACAGGGACAGGGAGTCCAATGAGACTGTTTTTT,CAIRTGTGSPMRLFF
TRBJ2-5,.,TRBV19,TRBD2,TGTGCCAGTAGTATATACGGGGGGGGCCCTGAGACCCAGTACTTC,CASSIYGGGPETQYF
TRBJ1-2,.,TRBV7-9,TRBD1,TGTGCCAGCAGCTTACAGGGGGTCTTCGGCTACACCTTC,CASSLQGVFGYTF
TRBJ2-5,few,TRBV2,TRBD1,TGTGCCAGCAGCTCAACAGGGGTGGAGACCCAGTACTTC,CASSSTGVETQYF
TRBJ2-5,.,TRBV25-1,TRBD1,TGTGCCAGCGGCGAGACAGGGATAGGGGAGACCCAGTACTTC,CASGETGIGETQYF
TRBJ1-3,.,TRBV5-1,TRBD1,TGCGCCAGCAGACTGACAGGGTCCGGAAACACCATATATTTT,CASRLTGSGNTIYF
TRBJ2-7,.,TRBV7-2,.,TGTGCCAGCAGCACAAGACCGGACGGGGCCTACGAGCAGTACTTC,CASSTRPDGAYEQYF
TRBJ1-2,.,TRBV29-1,TRBD1,TGCAGCGTTGAAGAGCGCGGGGACAGGGCTAACTATGGCTACACCTTC,CSVEERGDRANYGYTF
TRBJ1-4,.,TRBV15,.,TGTGCCACCAGCAGAGATCGAGGAGAAAAACTGTTTTTT,CATSRDRGEKLFF
TRBJ2-3,.,TRBV2,TRBD2,TGTGCCAGCAGCCCTGGACTAGCGGGGGGCCTGGAAGATACGCAGTATTTT,CASSPGLAGGLEDTQYF
TRBJ1-3,.,TRBV12-3/TRBV12-4,.,TGTGCCAGCAGTTTAGCTCCCGGGAACACCATATATTTT,CASSLAPGNTIYF
TRBJ2-2,.,TRBV28,TRBD1,TGTGCCAGCAGATCCTTTCAGATACAGGGGTGGGGGGAGCTGTTTTTT,CASRSFQIQGWGELFF
TRBJ1-2,few,TRBV18,.,TGTGCCAGCTCACCTACAGGGAAGGACTATGGCTACACCTTC,CASSPTGKDYGYTF
TRBJ1-4,once,TRBV19,.,TGTACCAGTAATTCAGGTCCAGGTTGGGAAAAACTGTTTTTT,CTSNSGPGWEKLFF
TRBJ2-1,.,TRBV7-3,.,TGTGCCAGCAGCTTAAGTGGAACAGGGCCCTACAATGAGCAGTTCTTC,CASSLSGTGPYNEQFF
TRBJ1-1,.,TRBV7-2,TRBD1,TGTGCCAGCAGCTTAGGACAGGGGAGCATGAACACTGAAGCTTTCTTT,CASSLGQGSMNTEAFF
TRBJ1-4,.,TRBV19,TRBD1,TGTGCCAGTAGTATAACTGGACAGGGGCTCGAAAAACTGTTTTTT,CASSITGQGLEKLFF
TRBJ1-2,.,TRBV18,.,TGTGCCAGCTCACCATTAGGGGGTATCAGCGATGGCTACACCTTC,CASSPLGGISDGYTF
TRBJ1-6,.,TRBV7-9,TRBD1,TGTGCCAGCAGCTTAACAGGACAGGGAAGTCGAGATTCACCCCTCCACTTT,CASSLTGQGSRDSPLHF
TRBJ2-1,.,TRBV12-5,.,TGTGCTAGTGGTTTGTTCGTCGATGAGCAGTTCTTC,CASGLFVDEQFF
TRBJ2-1,.,TRBV24-1,TRBD1,TGTGCCACCAGTGATTCCCGACAGGGGCCCTACAATGAGCAGTTCTTC,CATSDSRQGPYNEQFF
TRBJ1-5,.,TRBV2,.,TGTGCCAGCAGTGCGAACAGGGTAAATCAGCCCCAGCATTTT,CASSANRVNQPQHF
TRBJ1-2,.,TRBV27,.,TGTGCCAGCAGTTTATGGGGAGGTAACTATGGCTACACCTTC,CASSLWGGNYGYTF
TRBJ1-3,.,TRBV6-6,TRBD1,TGTGCCAGCAGTCTGGGACAGGGGGCTGGAAACACCATATATTTT,CASSLGQGAGNTIYF
TRBJ1-2,.,TRBV19,.,TGTGCCACTGCGACTTGGTCCTATGGCTACACCTTC,CATATWSYGYTF
TRBJ2-2,.,TRBV19,.,TGTGCCAGTAGTATAGGGAGGGGAAACAGGCTGTTTTTT,CASSIGRGNRLFF
TRBJ2-3,.,TRBV7-9,.,TGTGCCAGCAGCTCCCTTGGCGGAGGCACAGATACGCAGTATTTT,CASSSLGGGTDTQYF
TRBJ2-4,.,TRBV19,.,TGTGCCAGTATCGGGGAGGCGGCCAAAAACATTCAGTACTTC,CASIGEAAKNIQYF
TRBJ2-7,.,TRBV10-3,.,TGTGCCATCAGTGTAGAAAACTACGAGCAGTACTTC,CAISVENYEQYF
TRBJ1-4,.,TRBV4-2,.,TGTGCCAGCAGCTTACATCGGGGGAGCTCCGGCGAAAAACTGTTTTTT,CASSLHRGSSGEKLFF
TRBJ1-6,.,TRBV20-1,TRBD1,TGCAGTGCTAGTGAGCTAGGGGGCATTTCACCCCTCCACTTT,CSASELGGISPLHF
TRBJ1-6,once,TRBV23-1,TRBD1,TGCGCCAGCAGTCGGAGACAGGGGAATTCACCCCTCCACTTT,CASSRRQGNSPLHF
TRBJ2-1,.,TRBV11-2,TRBD1,TGTGCCAGCAGCTTTGACAGGGCCTCCTACAATGAGCAGTTCTTC,CASSFDRASYNEQFF
TRBJ1-2,.,TRBV25-1,.,TGTGCCAGCAGTTTCCAACCACACCATGGCTACACCTTC,CASSFQPHHGYTF
TRBJ1-5,.,TRBV28,TRBD1,TGTGCCAGCAGTACCTCCGGACAGGGGGGGCAGGCCCAGCATTTT,CASSTSGQGGQAQHF
TRBJ1-2,.,TRBV6-2/TRBV6-3,TRBD1,TGTGCCAGCAGTATCCCGGGACAGGGAACTCCAAGCTATGGCTACACCTTC,CASSIPGQGTPSYGYTF
TRBJ2-3,.,TRBV2,.,TGTGCCAGCGCACAGGGTCCCGGGATTATTGGCACAGATACGCAGTATTTT,CASAQGPGIIGTDTQYF
TRBJ1-4,.,TRBV10-3,TRBD1,TGTGCCATCCGGACAGGGATTAATGAAAAACTGTTTTTT,CAIRTGINEKLFF
TRBJ1-4,.,TRBV5-1,TRBD1,TGCGCCAGCAGCCAAGACAGGGGGCAGAATGAAAAACTGTTTTTT,CASSQDRGQNEKLFF
TRBJ1-2,.,TRBV7-2,.,TGTGCCAGCAGCTTAGAAATTGGGGCCCCGCCTAACTATGGCTACACCTTC,CASSLEIGAPPNYGYTF
TRBJ1-1,.,TRBV28,.,TGTGCCAGCAGATACAGGTGGAGCACTGAAGCTTTCTTT,CASRYRWSTEAFF
TRBJ2-7,.,TRBV11-2,TRBD1,TGTGCCAGCAGCTTCGACAGGGCCGGCGAGCAGTACTTC,CASSFDRAGEQYF
TRBJ2-3,.,TRBV12-3/TRBV12-4,.,TGTGCCAGCAGTTTAGCGCGGGGAAATACGCAGTATTTT,CASSLARGNTQYF
TRBJ1-2,.,TRBV19,TRBD1,TGTGCCAGTAGTCGGGACAGGGAATACGGCTACACCTTC,CASSRDREYGYTF
TRBJ1-1,.,TRBV10-3,.,TGTGCCATCAGTGAAGCAGGGTTGACTGAAGCTTTCTTT,CAISEAGLTEAFF
TRBJ1-2,.,TRBV6-1,TRBD1,TGTGCCAGCAGTGAAGGACAGGGAAACCATGGCTACACCTTC,CASSEGQGNHGYTF
TRBJ1-1,few,TRBV6-1,.,TGTGCCAGCAGTGAATCAGGGTACGAGAACACTGAAGCTTTCTTT,CASSESGYENTEAFF
TRBJ2-7,.,TRBV5-1,TRBD1,TGCGCCAGCAGCTTGAACAGGGGAGCCTACGAGCAGTACTTC,CASSLNRGAYEQYF
TRBJ1-2,.,TRBV19,TRBD1,TGTGCCAGTAGTACCCGGACAGGGAACTATGGCTACACCTTC,CASSTRTGNYGYTF
TRBJ2-4,.,TRBV19,TRBD1,TGTGCCAGTAGTTCTATTGGGGACAGGGGAGCCAAAAACATTCAGTACTTC,CASSSIGDRGAKNIQYF
TRBJ2-7,.,TRBV5-4,TRBD2,TGTGCCAGCAGCATTAGCGGGGTAGCCTACGAGCAGTACTTC,CASSISGVAYEQYF
TRBJ1-5,.,TRBV2,.,TGTGCCAGCAGCCTCAGGGGCGAAGAGCAGCCCCAGCATTTT,CASSLRGEEQPQHF
TRBJ2-2,once,TRBV19,TRBD1,TGTGCCAGTAGTAAGAGCTCCGGGACAGTGAACACCGGGGAGCTGTTTTTT,CASSKSSGTVNTGELFF